This TCR beta chain was sequenced during a study of blood T cell repertoires in COVID-19. Germline CDR1 reads SQVTM; CDR2 reads ANQGSEA. This CDR3 contains 11 residues. Trimming removed 7 bases at V and 11 bases at J, with 17 bases between. Participants were aged about 18 to 89 years from 24 US areas. Per the original methods: It was from reference gene primer amplification that nucleated cell counts were estimated. Only in-frame clones appear in the TCRdb table, and some are missing; sequencing was by immunoSEQ multiplex PCR. D and trimming come from the DNA, and the V and J calls and clone size come from that table. This table holds approximately 280,000 clones, around 90% found once.

What was sequenced was PBMCs or T cells enriched from blood (not recorded which). This clonotype was obtained from a young woman with acute COVID-19. The chain uses TRBV29-1 and TRBJ2-5; TRBD1 is a possible D gene (5 bases). CDR3 coding DNA: TGCAGCGCAAAAGACCCAGGGCGGCAGTACTTC. Protein: CSAKDPGRQYF.